This T cell receptor beta chain was found in a study of T-cell memory formation after mild COVID-19. Overall study: Clusters were largely donor specific. The study's findings and limits: The appearance of some responding clones in pre-infection memory suggested that cross-reactive memory joined. The authors left the SARS-CoV-2 specificity of second-wave clones peaking on day 37 unconfirmed.

Employing constant-segment primers, 5'RACE generated TCR alpha and TCR beta cDNA libraries bearing sample barcodes and UMIs. TCRdb itself ran the 5' RACE reads through MiXCR, one entry per CDR3 protein. The top ten clones hold around 9% of a sample with about 430,000 distinct CDR3 sequences, 20% to 30% of them seen once. This CDR3 has 14 residues. V was shortened by 5 bases and J by 1 base, with 11 bases between the two germline ends. Germline-derived CDR1 and CDR2 are SGHTA and FQGNSA. Comments on this clonotype: Its antigen is unknown.

The sequence was collected from an adult woman who had mild COVID-19 (a few samples of this study predate the infection). Cell type and time point are not known. What was sequenced was PBMCs or a T cell subset sorted from them (not recorded which). This chain uses TRBV7-2 with TRBJ1-1; TRBD1 is a possible D gene (6 bases). The CDR3 nucleotides read TGTGCCAGCAGCATCTGGACAGCGAACACTGAAGCTTTCTTT. Its protein is CASSIWTANTEAFF.